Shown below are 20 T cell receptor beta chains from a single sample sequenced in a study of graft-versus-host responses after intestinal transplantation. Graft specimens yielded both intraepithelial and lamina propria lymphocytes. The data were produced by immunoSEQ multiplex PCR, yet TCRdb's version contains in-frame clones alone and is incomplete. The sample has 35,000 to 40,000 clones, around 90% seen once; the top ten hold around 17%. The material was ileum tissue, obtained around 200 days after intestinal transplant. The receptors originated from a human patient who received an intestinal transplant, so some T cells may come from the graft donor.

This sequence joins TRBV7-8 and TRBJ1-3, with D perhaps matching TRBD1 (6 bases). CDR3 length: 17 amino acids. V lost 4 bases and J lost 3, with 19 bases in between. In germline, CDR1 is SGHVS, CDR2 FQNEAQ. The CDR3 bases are TGTGCCAGCAGCTCTCGACCTGGTGGGGGCGTTGGAAACACCATATATTTT. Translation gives CASSSRPGGGVGNTIYF.

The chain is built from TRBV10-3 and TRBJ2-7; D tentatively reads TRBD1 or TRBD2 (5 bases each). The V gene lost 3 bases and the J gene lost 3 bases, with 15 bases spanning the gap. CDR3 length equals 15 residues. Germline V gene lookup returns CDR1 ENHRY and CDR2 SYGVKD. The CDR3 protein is CAISDGTGHHYEQYF. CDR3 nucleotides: TGTGCCATCAGTGACGGGACGGGCCATCACTACGAGCAGTACTTC.

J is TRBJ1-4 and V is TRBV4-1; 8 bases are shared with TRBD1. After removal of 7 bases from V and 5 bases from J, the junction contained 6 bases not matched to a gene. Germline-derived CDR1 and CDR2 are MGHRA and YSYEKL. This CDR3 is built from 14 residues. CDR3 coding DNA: TGCGCCAGCACAGGGGGGACAGGCAATGAAAAACTGTTTTTT. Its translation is CASTGGTGNEKLFF.

The CDR3 protein is CASSLIGNPLYQPQHF. The CDR3 DNA is TGTGCCAGCAGTTTGATAGGGAATCCACTCTATCAGCCCCAGCATTTT. This rearrangement joins TRBV28 to TRBJ1-5; D uncertain. The V gene lost 3 bases and the J gene lost 5 bases, with 17 bases spanning the gap. The CDR3 length is 16 residues. Germline-derived CDR1 and CDR2 are MDHEN and SYDVKM.

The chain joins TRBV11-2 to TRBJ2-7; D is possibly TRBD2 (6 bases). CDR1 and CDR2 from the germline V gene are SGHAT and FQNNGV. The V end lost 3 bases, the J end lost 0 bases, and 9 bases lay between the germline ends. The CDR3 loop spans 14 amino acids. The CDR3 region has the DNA TGTGCCAGCAGCTTCGGGACTCTCTCCTACGAGCAGTACTTC. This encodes CASSFGTLSYEQYF.

The CDR3 DNA reads as TGTGCCACCAGCAGAGTTGGCGGGAGGGCCTATACAGATACGCAGTATTTT. Protein sequence: CATSRVGGRAYTDTQYF. The chain uses TRBV15 and TRBJ2-3; 9 bases are shared with TRBD2. Germline loops: CDR1 LNHNV, CDR2 YYDKDF (reference sequence). V was pared by 1 base and J by 3 bases, with 8 bases of the junction left unmatched. This CDR3 has 17 amino acids.

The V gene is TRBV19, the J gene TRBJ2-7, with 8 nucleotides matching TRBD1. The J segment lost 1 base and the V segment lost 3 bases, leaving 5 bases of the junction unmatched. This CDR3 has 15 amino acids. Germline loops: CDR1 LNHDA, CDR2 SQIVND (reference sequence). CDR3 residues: CASSISGGGSYEQYF. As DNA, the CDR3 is TGTGCCAGTAGTATTTCAGGGGGCGGTTCCTACGAGCAGTACTTC.

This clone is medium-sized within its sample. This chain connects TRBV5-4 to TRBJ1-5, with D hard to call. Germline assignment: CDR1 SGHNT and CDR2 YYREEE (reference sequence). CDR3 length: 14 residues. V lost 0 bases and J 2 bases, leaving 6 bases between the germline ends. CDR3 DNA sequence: TGTGCCAGCAGCTTGGAGGCAGGCAATCAGCCCCAGCATTTT. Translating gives CASSLEAGNQPQHF.

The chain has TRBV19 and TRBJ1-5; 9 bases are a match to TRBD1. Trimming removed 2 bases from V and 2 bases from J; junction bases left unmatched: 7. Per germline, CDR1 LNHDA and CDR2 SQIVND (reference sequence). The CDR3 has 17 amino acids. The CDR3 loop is CASSINGQGHRNQPQHF. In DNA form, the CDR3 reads TGTGCCAGTAGTATAAACGGACAGGGGCACCGCAATCAGCCCCAGCATTTT.

CDR3 amino acids: CASSLPGLYGYTF. The CDR3 bases are TGTGCCAGCAGTTTACCAGGGCTCTATGGCTACACCTTC. The chain couples TRBV28 to TRBJ1-2; D possibly corresponds to TRBD1 (5 bases). The CDR3 runs to 13 residues. V was shortened by 2 bases and J by 4 bases, with 8 bases between the two germline ends. The germline gives CDR1 MDHEN, CDR2 SYDVKM.

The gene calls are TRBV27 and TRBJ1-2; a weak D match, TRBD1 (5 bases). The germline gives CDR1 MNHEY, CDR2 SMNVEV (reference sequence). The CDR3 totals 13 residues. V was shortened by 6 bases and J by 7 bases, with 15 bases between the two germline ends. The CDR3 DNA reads TGTGCCAGCAGGGGGCCGGGCAGTTCTGGCTACACCTTC. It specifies CASRGPGSSGYTF.

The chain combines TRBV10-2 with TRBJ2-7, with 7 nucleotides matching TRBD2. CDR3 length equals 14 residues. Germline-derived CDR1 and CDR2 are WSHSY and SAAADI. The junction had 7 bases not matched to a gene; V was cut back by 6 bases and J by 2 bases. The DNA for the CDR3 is TGCGCCAGCAGGGAAACAGCGGGACCCTACGAGCAGTACTTC. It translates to CASRETAGPYEQYF.

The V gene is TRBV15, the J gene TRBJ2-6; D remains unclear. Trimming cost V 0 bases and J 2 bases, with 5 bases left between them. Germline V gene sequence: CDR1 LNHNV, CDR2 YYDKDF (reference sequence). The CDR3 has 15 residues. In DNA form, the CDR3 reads TGTGCCACCAGCAGAGATCTAACTGGGGCCAACGTCCTGACTTTC. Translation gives CATSRDLTGANVLTF.

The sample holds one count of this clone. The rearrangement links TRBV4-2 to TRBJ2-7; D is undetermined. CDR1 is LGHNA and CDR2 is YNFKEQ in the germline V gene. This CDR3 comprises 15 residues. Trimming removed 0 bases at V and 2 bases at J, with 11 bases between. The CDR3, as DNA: TGTGCCAGCAGCCAAGAGTTCTTGGGTCCCTACGAGCAGTACTTC. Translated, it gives CASSQEFLGPYEQYF.

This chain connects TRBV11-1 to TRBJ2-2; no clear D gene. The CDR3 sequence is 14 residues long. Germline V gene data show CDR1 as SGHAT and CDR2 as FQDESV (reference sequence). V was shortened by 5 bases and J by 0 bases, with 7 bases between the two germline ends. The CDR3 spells CASSVGTNTGELFF. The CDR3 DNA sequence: TGTGCCAGCAGCGTGGGAACGAACACCGGGGAGCTGTTTTTT.

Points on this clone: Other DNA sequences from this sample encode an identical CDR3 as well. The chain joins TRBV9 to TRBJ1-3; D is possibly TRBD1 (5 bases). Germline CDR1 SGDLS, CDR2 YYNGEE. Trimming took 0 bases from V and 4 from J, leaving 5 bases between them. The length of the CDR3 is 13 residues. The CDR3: CASSVGGGNTIYF. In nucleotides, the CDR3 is TGTGCCAGCAGCGTAGGGGGGGGAAACACCATATATTTT.

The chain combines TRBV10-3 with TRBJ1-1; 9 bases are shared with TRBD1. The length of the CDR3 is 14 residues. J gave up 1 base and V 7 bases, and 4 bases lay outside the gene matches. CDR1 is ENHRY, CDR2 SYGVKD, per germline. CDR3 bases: TGTGCCATCATGACAGGGGGGCCGAACACTGAAGCTTTCTTT. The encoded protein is CAIMTGGPNTEAFF.

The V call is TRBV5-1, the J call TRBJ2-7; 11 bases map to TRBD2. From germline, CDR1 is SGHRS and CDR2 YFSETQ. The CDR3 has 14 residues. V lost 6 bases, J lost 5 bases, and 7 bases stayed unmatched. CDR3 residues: CASKLAGGLDEQYF. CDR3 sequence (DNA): TGCGCCAGCAAGCTAGCGGGGGGCCTCGACGAGCAGTACTTC.

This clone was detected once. CDR3 in amino acids: CASSPYTYEQYF. In DNA form, the CDR3 reads TGTGCCAGCAGTCCTTACACCTACGAGCAGTACTTC. The rearrangement joins TRBV28 to TRBJ2-7, with unresolved D. The CDR3 spans 12 residues. V was cut by 5 bases and J by 2 bases, with 7 bases left in between. CDR1 is MDHEN, CDR2 SYDVKM, per germline.

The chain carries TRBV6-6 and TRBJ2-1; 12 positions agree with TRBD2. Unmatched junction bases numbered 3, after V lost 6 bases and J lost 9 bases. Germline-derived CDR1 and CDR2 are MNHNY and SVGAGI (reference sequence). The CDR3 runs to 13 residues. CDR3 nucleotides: TGTGCCAGCAGGACTAGCGGGGGAGGTGAGCAGTTCTTC. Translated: CASRTSGGGEQFF.